This T cell receptor beta chain was captured in a study of T cell changes during pregnancy in multiple sclerosis. The germline V gene has CDR1 MNHEY and CDR2 SMNVEV (reference sequence). V was cut by 7 bases and J by 0 bases, with 10 bases left in between. The CDR3 totals 14 residues. Measured with immunoSEQ multiplex PCR; TCRdb has only the in-frame clones, and not every one. The sample shows about 46,000 clones, less than 95% of them seen only once. This receptor was taken from a female donor with multiple sclerosis, enrolled in a pregnancy study. V usage is TRBV27 and J usage is TRBJ2-1; D remains ambiguous. The sequencing used CD8+ T cells from peripheral blood mononuclear cells, collected in the second trimester of pregnancy. CDR3 DNA sequence: TGTGCCAGCACCCTTCATAGCTCCTACAATGAGCAGTTCTTC. As protein: CASTLHSSYNEQFF.